This T cell receptor (beta chain) was sequenced in a study of CD8+ T cells in alopecia areata. Whole-study context: Oral tofacitinib (5 to 10 mg twice daily) was administered to treated patients. Patients remained on tofacitinib for 6 to 18 months and then went 6 months without it.

Sorted out of PBMCs were CD4+ T cells and CD8+ T cells. Extracted RNA was reverse transcribed into cDNA, the sequencing template. Libraries were prepared by immunoSEQ multiplex PCR; TCRdb keeps only in-frame clonotypes and omits some of them. The sample lists 200,000 to 250,000 clones; 50% to 65% were seen once. Germline V CDR1 and CDR2: SGHTS, YDEGEE. The CDR3 loop spans 16 amino acids. The V and J ends lost 2 bases and 0 bases respectively, with 12 bases between them. The sequence derives from a human donor with alopecia areata. The chain carries TRBV5-8 and TRBJ2-4; tentatively, D is TRBD2 (5 bases). Material: CD4+ T cells sorted from blood, obtained at week 0. Here the CDR3 reads CASSFSPGLAKNIQYF. The CDR3, as DNA: TGTGCCAGCAGCTTCAGTCCGGGGTTAGCCAAAAACATTCAGTACTTC.